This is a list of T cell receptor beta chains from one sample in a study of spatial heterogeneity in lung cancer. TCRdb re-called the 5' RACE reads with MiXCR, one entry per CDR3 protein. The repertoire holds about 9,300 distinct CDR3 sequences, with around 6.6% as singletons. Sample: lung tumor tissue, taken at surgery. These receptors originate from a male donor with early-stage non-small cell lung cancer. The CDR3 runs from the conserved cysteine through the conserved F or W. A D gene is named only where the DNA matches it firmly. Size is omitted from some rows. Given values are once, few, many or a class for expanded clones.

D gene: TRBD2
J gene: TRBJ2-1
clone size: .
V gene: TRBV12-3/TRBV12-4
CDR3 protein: CASSFSFRLPFGGSYNEQFF
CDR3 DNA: TGTGCCAGCAGTTTTAGCTTCCGGCTTCCCTTCGGGGGGTCCTACAATGAGCAGTTCTTC

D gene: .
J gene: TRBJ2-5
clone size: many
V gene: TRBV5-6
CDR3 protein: CASSLRVLRNQETQYF
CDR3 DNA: TGTGCCAGCAGCTTGAGGGTCCTGCGGAACCAAGAGACCCAGTACTTC

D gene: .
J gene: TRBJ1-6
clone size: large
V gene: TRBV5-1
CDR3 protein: CASSLGLGDNSPLHF
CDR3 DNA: TGCGCCAGCAGCTTAGGTTTAGGTGATAATTCACCCCTCCACTTT

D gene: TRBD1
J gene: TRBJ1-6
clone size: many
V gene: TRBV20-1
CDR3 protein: CSARGGGQLSSYNSPLHF
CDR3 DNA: TGCAGTGCTAGAGGAGGGGGACAGCTGAGCTCCTATAATTCACCCCTCCACTTT

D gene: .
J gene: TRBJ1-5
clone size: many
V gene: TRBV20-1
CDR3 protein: CSARATTGSNQPQHF
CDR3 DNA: TGCAGTGCTAGGGCTACTACGGGGAGCAATCAGCCCCAGCATTTT

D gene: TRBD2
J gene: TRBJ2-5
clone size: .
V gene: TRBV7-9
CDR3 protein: CASSLGILAGGLQETQYF
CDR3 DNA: TGTGCCAGCAGCTTAGGTATACTAGCGGGGGGCCTCCAAGAGACCCAGTACTTC

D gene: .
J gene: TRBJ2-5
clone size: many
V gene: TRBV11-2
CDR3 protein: CASRLGRVFRPSGVTQETQYF
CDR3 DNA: TGTGCCAGCAGACTAGGCAGGGTTTTTAGGCCATCGGGGGTCACACAAGAGACCCAGTACTTC

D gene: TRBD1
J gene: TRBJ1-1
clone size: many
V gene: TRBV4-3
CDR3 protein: CASSPDRANTEAFF
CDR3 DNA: TGCGCCAGCAGCCCGGACAGGGCGAACACTGAAGCTTTCTTT

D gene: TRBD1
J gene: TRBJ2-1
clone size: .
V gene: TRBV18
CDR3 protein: CASSPPGGQGAASSYNEQFF
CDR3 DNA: TGTGCCAGCTCACCACCGGGGGGACAGGGGGCTGCGAGCTCCTACAATGAGCAGTTCTTC

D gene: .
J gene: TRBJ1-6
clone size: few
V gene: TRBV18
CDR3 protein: CASSPTREGALHF
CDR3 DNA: TGTGCCAGCTCACCAACCCGGGAAGGGGCCCTCCACTTT

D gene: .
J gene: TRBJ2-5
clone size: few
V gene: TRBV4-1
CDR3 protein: CASSQEAGTQYF
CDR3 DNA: TGCGCCAGCAGCCAAGAAGCGGGTACCCAGTACTTC

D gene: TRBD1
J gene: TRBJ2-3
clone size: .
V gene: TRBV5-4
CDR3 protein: CASSLVVGGEDTQYF
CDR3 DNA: TGTGCCAGCAGCTTGGTTGTAGGGGGCGAAGATACGCAGTATTTT

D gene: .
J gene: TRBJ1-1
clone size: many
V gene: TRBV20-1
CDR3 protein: CSAIPDVNTEAFF
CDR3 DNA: TGCAGTGCCATCCCCGACGTGAACACTGAAGCTTTCTTT

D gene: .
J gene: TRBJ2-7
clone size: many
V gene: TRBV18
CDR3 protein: CASSPPIGDRGEQYF
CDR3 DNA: TGTGCCAGCTCACCTCCTATAGGGGACCGGGGGGAGCAGTACTTC

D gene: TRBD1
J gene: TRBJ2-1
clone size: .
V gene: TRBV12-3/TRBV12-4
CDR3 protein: CASSLTPRFGDRVGNEQFF
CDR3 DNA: TGTGCCAGCAGCCTGACCCCCCGGTTTGGGGACAGGGTAGGCAATGAGCAGTTCTTC

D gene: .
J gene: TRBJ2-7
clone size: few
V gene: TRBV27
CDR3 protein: CASSFGGPNEQYF
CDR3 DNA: TGTGCCAGCAGTTTCGGAGGGCCCAACGAGCAGTACTTC

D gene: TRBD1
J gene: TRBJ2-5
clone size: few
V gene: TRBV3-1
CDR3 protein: CASSQGQGTETQYF
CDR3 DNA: TGTGCCAGCAGCCAAGGACAGGGCACCGAGACCCAGTACTTC

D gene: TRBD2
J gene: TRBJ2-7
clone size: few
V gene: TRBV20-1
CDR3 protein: CSAFGTSGTYEQYF
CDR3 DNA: TGCAGTGCTTTCGGGACTAGCGGGACCTACGAGCAGTACTTC

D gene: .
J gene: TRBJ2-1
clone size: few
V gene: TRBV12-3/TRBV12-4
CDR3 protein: CASSLLGGLYNEQFF
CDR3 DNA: TGTGCCAGCAGTTTATTGGGGGGCCTCTACAATGAGCAGTTCTTC

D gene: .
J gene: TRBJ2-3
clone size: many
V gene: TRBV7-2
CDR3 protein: CASSTALGTDTQYF
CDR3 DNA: TGTGCCAGCAGTACAGCCTTGGGCACAGATACGCAGTATTTT

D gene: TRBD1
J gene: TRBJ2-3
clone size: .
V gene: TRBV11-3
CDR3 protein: CASSPGTATDTQYF
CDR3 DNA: TGTGCCAGCAGTCCCGGGACAGCCACAGATACGCAGTATTTT

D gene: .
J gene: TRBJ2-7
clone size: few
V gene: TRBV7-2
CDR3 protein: CASSLESVGLYEQYF
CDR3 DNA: TGTGCCAGCAGCTTAGAAAGCGTAGGCCTCTACGAGCAGTACTTC

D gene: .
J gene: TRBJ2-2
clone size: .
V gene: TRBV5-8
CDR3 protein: CASSGGRPAVLGELFF
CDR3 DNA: TGTGCCAGCAGCGGGGGGAGGCCGGCCGTTCTTGGGGAGCTGTTTTTT

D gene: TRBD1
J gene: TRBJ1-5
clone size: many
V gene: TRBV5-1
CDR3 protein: CASSLGAGGGQPQHF
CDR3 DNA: TGCGCCAGCAGCTTGGGCGCAGGGGGCGGTCAGCCCCAGCATTTT

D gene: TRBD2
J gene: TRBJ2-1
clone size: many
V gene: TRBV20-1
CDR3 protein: CSARAGLAGSYNEQFF
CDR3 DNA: TGCAGTGCTAGAGCCGGACTAGCGGGGTCTTACAATGAGCAGTTCTTC

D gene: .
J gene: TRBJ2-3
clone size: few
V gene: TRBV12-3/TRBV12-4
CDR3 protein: CASSSNRETDTQYF
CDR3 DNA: TGTGCCAGCAGTTCTAACAGAGAAACAGATACGCAGTATTTT

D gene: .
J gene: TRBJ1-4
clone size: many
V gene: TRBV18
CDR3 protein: CASSPPRGGPVGGLFF
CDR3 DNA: TGTGCCAGCTCACCCCCTAGGGGCGGCCCCGTAGGTGGACTGTTTTTT

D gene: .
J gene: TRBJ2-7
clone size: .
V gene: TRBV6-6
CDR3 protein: CANHDRGGSYEQYF
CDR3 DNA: TGTGCCAACCACGACAGGGGAGGGTCCTACGAGCAGTACTTC